This T cell receptor (beta chain) was documented in a study of blood T cells in healthy people across ages. Primers used in a second PCR of about 6 to 12 cycles were a sample-barcoded 5' primer and a J-beta primer mix. TCRdb independently ran MiXCR on the 5' RACE reads; one entry per CDR3 protein. Here the sample spans some 640,000 distinct CDR3 sequences, 45% to 50% being singletons. With 2 bases removed from V and 8 bases from J, the gap between germline ends came to 12 bases. The germline CDR1 and CDR2 sequences are SGHTA and FQGTGA. This CDR3 region has 13 residues. The table lists this clonotype with many counts.

The sample comprised blood. The clonotype was recovered from an older woman in good health. The chain couples TRBV7-3 to TRBJ1-2; the D is unclear. This CDR3 reads CASSLEGRAGYTF. The CDR3 DNA follows: TGTGCCAGCAGCTTAGAAGGGCGGGCGGGCTACACCTTC.